This T cell receptor (beta chain) was retrieved from a study of blood T cell repertoires in COVID-19. Whole-study context: The samples span acute and convalescent COVID-19 from the United States, Italy and Spain. PBMCs, B-cell-depleted T cells, or T cells were the source of the cDNA or gDNA that made up the material.

As handled by the study authors: For nucleated cells, counts were estimated from reference gene primer amplification. Profiled with immunoSEQ multiplex PCR; TCRdb holds only in-frame clones, not every one. V and J calls plus clone size are reproduced from that table; the DNA served to infer D and trimming. The sample comprises fewer than 200,000 clones, around nine tenths of which are singletons, and roughly a fifth rests with the top ten. The CDR3 extends over 12 amino acids. After removal of 5 bases from V and 4 bases from J, the junction contained 1 base not matched to a gene. Germline loops: CDR1 SQVTM, CDR2 ANQGSEA.

V and J are TRBV29-1 and TRBJ2-5; 10 bases map to TRBD1. This TCR came from a man in his 60s with active or convalescent COVID-19. Sequencing was performed on peripheral blood. The CDR3: CSVRTGGETQYF. The CDR3 DNA reads TGCAGCGTTCGGACAGGGGGAGAGACCCAGTACTTC. The complete variable domain, with remaining parts taken from reference TRBV29-1 and TRBJ2-5, reads SAVISQKPSRDICQRGTSLTIQCQVDSQVTMMFWYRQQPGQSLTLIATANQGSEATYESGFVIDKFPISRPNLTFSTLTVSNMSPEDSSIYLCSVRTGGETQYFGPGTRLLVL.